Below, 18 T cell receptor beta chains from the same sample are listed, as sequenced in a study of CD8 T cells in ankylosing spondylitis. Each CDR3 protein is one row after TCRdb ran MiXCR on the 5' RACE reads. The table shows tens of thousands of distinct CDR3 sequences, with 4.5% to 6% occurring only once. The sample was blood, either unsorted or a sorted T cell fraction (not recorded which). The receptors were gathered from a male donor with ankylosing spondylitis or in good health (not recorded which).

This clonotype was found many times. This chain uses TRBV5-1 with TRBJ2-5; the D gene could be TRBD1 or TRBD2 (5 bases each). Between the trimmed V and J ends, which lost 3 bases and 13 bases, there was a span of 16 bases. In germline, CDR1 is SGHRS, CDR2 YFSETQ. The CDR3 spans 12 residues. The CDR3 protein is CASSSIGATTYF. CDR3 nucleotide sequence: TGCGCCAGCAGCTCGATCGGGGCGACGACGTACTTC.

This clonotype was observed many times. The chain employs TRBV15 and TRBJ2-3, with D tentatively TRBD1 (6 bases). The germline CDR1 and CDR2 sequences are LNHNV and YYDKDF (reference sequence). This CDR3 spans 14 amino acids. Trimming cost V 0 bases and J 4 bases, with 8 bases left between them. This CDR3 is CATSRDEGADTQYF. For the CDR3, the DNA is TGTGCCACCAGCAGAGATGAGGGGGCAGATACGCAGTATTTT.

At least ten counts were recorded for this clonotype. CDR3 DNA: TGTGCCAGCAGTTTCTCCAGGGGCCTCAATCAGCCCCAGCATTTT. It yields the protein CASSFSRGLNQPQHF. The chain couples TRBV6-5 to TRBJ1-5; tentative D call: TRBD1 (6 bases). The CDR3 spans 15 residues. Per the germline V gene, CDR1 is MNHEY and CDR2 is SVGAGI. Trimming removed 4 bases from V and 3 bases from J, with 13 bases in between.

This clonotype came up many times. V is TRBV10-2 and J is TRBJ2-1; D unclear. Germline CDR1 and CDR2: WSHSY and SAAADI. The CDR3 loop spans 12 amino acids. The germline V and J ends were trimmed by 3 bases and 7 bases, with 7 bases remaining between them. The CDR3 DNA is TGCGCCAGCAGTGACTTAACGAATGAGCAGTTCTTC. This translates into CASSDLTNEQFF.

This clonotype was counted many times. J is TRBJ2-2 and V is TRBV7-6, with TRBD1 matching 9 bases. The germline V gene encodes CDR1 SGHVS and CDR2 FNYEAQ. J lost 5 bases, V lost 7 bases, and 5 bases had no gene match. This CDR3 has 14 amino acids. The CDR3: CASTRTGETGELFF. CDR3 DNA: TGTGCCAGCACCCGGACAGGGGAAACCGGGGAGCTGTTTTTT.

This clonotype was recorded at least ten times. This sequence joins TRBV15 and TRBJ1-4, with D possibly being TRBD1 (6 bases). Germline V gene sequence: CDR1 LNHNV, CDR2 YYDKDF (reference sequence). Trimming stripped 2 bases from V and 0 bases from J, with 10 bases between. This CDR3 spans 16 amino acids. The CDR3 here is CATSRRTASTNEKLFF. CDR3 coding DNA: TGTGCCACCAGCAGACGGACAGCTTCAACTAATGAAAAACTGTTTTTT.

This clonotype appeared many times. V is TRBV5-1 and J is TRBJ2-1, with unresolved D. The CDR3 runs to 15 residues. Germline CDR1 reads SGHRS; CDR2 reads YFSETQ. V shed 0 bases and J shed 1 base, with 8 bases lying between them. The CDR3: CASSLVASSYNEQFF. The CDR3 coding sequence is TGCGCCAGCAGCTTGGTTGCTTCGTCCTACAATGAGCAGTTCTTC.

This clonotype has at least ten counts. In DNA, the CDR3 is TGCAGTGCTAGAGGACAGGGCACAGATACGCAGTATTTT. This gives the protein CSARGQGTDTQYF. V is TRBV20-1 and J is TRBJ2-3, with a possible D match to TRBD1 (6 bases). This CDR3 contains 13 residues. Trimming removed 1 base from V and 1 base from J, with 6 bases in between. Germline V gene lookup returns CDR1 DFQATT and CDR2 SNEGSKA (reference sequence).

This clonotype was picked up many times. This sequence joins TRBV20-1 and TRBJ2-5; D is ambiguous. V lost 6 bases and J 2 bases, leaving 13 bases between the germline ends. The CDR3 sequence is 13 residues long. CDR1 DFQATT and CDR2 SNEGSKA come from the germline V gene (reference sequence). CDR3 protein: CSAGPTRQETQYF. The CDR3 DNA is TGCAGTGCCGGGCCGACGCGACAAGAGACCCAGTACTTC.

About this clonotype: This may be a read error, as it is one base from a much larger clone. The chain joins TRBV30 to TRBJ2-6; TRBD2 is a possible D gene (7 bases). Trimming removed 5 bases at V and 0 bases at J, with 14 bases between. The CDR3 has 16 amino acids. Germline CDR1 is GTSNPN and CDR2 is SVGIG (reference sequence). The CDR3 sequence: CAWRHREGSGANVLTF. The CDR3 DNA follows: TGTGCCTGGCGGCACAGGGAGGGCTCTGGGGCCAACGTCCTGACTTTC.

This clonotype was detected many times. CDR3 bases: TGTGCCAGCAGCGGGAACAGGGGGGAGACCCAGTACTTC. Protein: CASSGNRGETQYF. The genes are TRBV7-2 and TRBJ2-5, with 8 bases matching TRBD1. Germline assignment: CDR1 SGHTA and CDR2 FQGNSA. The CDR3 loop spans 13 amino acids. J gave up 5 bases and V 5 bases, and 4 bases lay outside the gene matches. The full variable domain, completed using reference TRBV7-2 and TRBJ2-5, is GAGVSQSPSNKVTEKGKDVELRCDPISGHTALYWYRQSLGQGLEFLIYFQGNSAPDKSGLPSDRFSAERTGGSVSTLTIQRTQQEDSAVYLCASSGNRGETQYFGPGTRLLVL.

This clonotype was counted many times. CDR3 sequence (DNA): TGTGCCAGCAGCTTGCGCGGGGGACCCTTACCCTACAATGAGCAGTTCTTC. Translated, it gives CASSLRGGPLPYNEQFF. This chain uses TRBV5-6 with TRBJ2-1, with TRBD2 identical over 7 bases. Looked up from germline, CDR1 is SGHDT and CDR2 is YYEEEE. There are 17 residues in the CDR3. The junction had 9 bases not matched to a gene; V was cut back by 1 base and J by 2 bases.

Turning to this clonotype: One junction end does not reproduce the germline sequence, and a read error may be involved. The chain recombines TRBV7-9 with TRBJ1-1; the D is unclear. In germline, CDR1 is SEHNR, CDR2 FQNEAQ (reference sequence). CDR3 length: 15 residues. The CDR3 sequence: CASSQLLGQNAEAFF. CDR3 bases: TGTGCCAGCAGCCAACTCCTAGGCCAGAACGCTGAAGCTTTCTTT. The variable domain in full, completed from reference TRBV7-9 and TRBJ1-1, reads DTGVSQNPRHKITKRGQNVTFRCDPISEHNRLYWYRQTLGQGPEFLTYFQNEAQLEKSRLLSDRFSAERPKGSFSTLEIQRTEQGDSAMYLCASSQLLGQNAEAFFGQGTRLTVV.

This clonotype came up many times. V gene TRBV5-1 combines with J gene TRBJ1-6; TRBD1 matches 12 bases. The CDR3 sequence is 16 residues long. J was trimmed by 10 bases and V by 4 bases; bases with no gene match: 9. Per the germline V gene, CDR1 is SGHRS and CDR2 is YFSETQ. The CDR3 reads CASSRRGQGAGSPLHF. The CDR3 DNA reads TGCGCCAGCAGCAGGAGGGGACAGGGGGCCGGATCACCCCTCCACTTT.

This clonotype was seen repeatedly, ten times or more. This chain joins TRBV2 and TRBJ2-7; a possible D gene is TRBD1 (5 bases). Trimming took 4 bases from V and 6 from J, leaving 13 bases between them. The CDR3 is 13 residues long. Germline-derived CDR1 and CDR2 are SNHLY and FYNNEI. The CDR3 DNA reads TGTGCCAGCAGTGTAGGTGAAGGGGTCGAGCAGTACTTC. It specifies CASSVGEGVEQYF.

This clonotype has a count of ten or more. The V gene is TRBV30, the J gene TRBJ2-5, with D unclear. The CDR3 runs 15 residues. CDR1 and CDR2 (germline): GTSNPN, SVGIG (reference sequence). Trimming took off 0 bases at V and 0 bases at J, with 11 bases between the two ends. CDR3 sequence: CAWSVLKGHQETQYF. CDR3 bases: TGTGCCTGGAGTGTTCTAAAAGGGCACCAAGAGACCCAGTACTTC.

The table lists this clonotype with many counts. The chain links TRBV2 to TRBJ2-2; D remains ambiguous. Germline CDR1 and CDR2: SNHLY and FYNNEI. V lost 6 bases and J lost 6, with 8 bases in between. The CDR3 totals 12 residues. The CDR3 here is CASRWMSGELFF. The CDR3 coding sequence is TGTGCCAGCAGGTGGATGTCCGGGGAGCTGTTTTTT.

Comment on this clonotype: A read error may be the cause here, since a much bigger clone is one base away. This chain joins TRBV30 and TRBJ1-1; D call uncertain. CDR1 is GTSNPN and CDR2 is SVGIG in the germline V gene (reference sequence). The CDR3 runs 14 residues. The CDR3 here is CARSLGQLNTEAFF. CDR3 DNA sequence: TGTGCCAGGAGTCTTGGGCAGTTGAACACTGAAGCTTTCTTT.